This T cell receptor beta chain comes out of a study of blood T cell repertoires in COVID-19. Assay: immunoSEQ multiplex PCR; the TCRdb copy retains only in-frame clones and omits some. The table shows 26,000 or so clones, with over 80% occurring only once. Germline CDR1 reads SEHNR; CDR2 reads FQNEAQ (reference sequence). Trimming removed 4 bases from V and 2 bases from J; junction bases left unmatched: 4. The CDR3 spans 16 residues. The TCR was taken from a human donor in a cohort sampled during active COVID-19. Sequencing was performed on peripheral blood. The chain employs TRBV7-9 and TRBJ2-2; the match to TRBD2 covers 10 bases. In DNA form, the CDR3 reads TGTGCCAGCAGCTCTTGGACTAGCGGAAACACCGGGGAGCTGTTTTTT. Translation gives CASSSWTSGNTGELFF.